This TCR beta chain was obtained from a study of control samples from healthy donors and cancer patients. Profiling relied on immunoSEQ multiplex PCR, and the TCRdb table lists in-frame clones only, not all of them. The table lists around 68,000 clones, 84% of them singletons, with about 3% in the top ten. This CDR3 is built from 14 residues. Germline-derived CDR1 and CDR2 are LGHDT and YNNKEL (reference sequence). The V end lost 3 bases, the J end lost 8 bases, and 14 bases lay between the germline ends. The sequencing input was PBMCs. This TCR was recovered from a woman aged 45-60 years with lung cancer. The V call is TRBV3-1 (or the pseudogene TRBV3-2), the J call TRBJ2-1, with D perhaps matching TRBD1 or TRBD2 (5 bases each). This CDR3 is CASSQGRGMDEQFF. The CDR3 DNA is TGTGCCAGCAGCCAGGGACGGGGAATGGATGAGCAGTTCTTC.